Below are 29 T cell receptor beta chains sequenced from a single sample in a study of T-cell reconstitution after alpha-beta-depleted transplantation in children. Unique molecular identifiers tagged the TCRbeta library. Each CDR3 protein is one row after TCRdb ran MiXCR on the PCR reads. The data show some 550,000 distinct CDR3 sequences, about 23% seen once. The specimen comprised PBMCs, mostly from graft donor cells, sampled 360 days after TCRalphabeta/CD19-depleted stem cell transplant. Source of these receptors: a boy less than two years old who had a stem cell transplant for acute myeloid leukemia, so the T cells may come from the graft donor.

The chain links TRBV12-3 or TRBV12-4 to TRBJ2-5, with 7 bases that match TRBD1. The CDR3 totals 18 residues. V shed 3 bases, J shed 2 bases, and the junction held 15 bases outside the gene matches. The chain's CDR3 is CASSFFIPGGFEQETQYF. Here the CDR3 DNA reads TGTGCCAGCAGTTTTTTCATTCCAGGGGGTTTTGAACAAGAGACCCAGTACTTC.

This clonotype was recorded at least ten times. V gene TRBV7-9 combines with J gene TRBJ2-7; the D call may be TRBD1 or TRBD2 (6 bases each). Germline values: CDR1 SEHNR, CDR2 FQNEAQ (reference sequence). The CDR3 sequence is 14 residues long. Trimming removed 2 bases at V and 0 bases at J, with 8 bases between. For the CDR3, the DNA is TGTGCCAGCAGCTTAAGGGGGGACTCCTACGAGCAGTACTTC. Translating it yields CASSLRGDSYEQYF.

This clonotype was recorded only once. V is TRBV15 and J is TRBJ2-7; 8 nucleotides align to TRBD2. The CDR3 contains 16 residues. V lost 0 bases to trimming and J lost 2 bases; unmatched junction nucleotides: 6. CDR1 is LNHNV, CDR2 YYDKDF, per germline (reference sequence). The chain's CDR3 is CATSRDPRGATYEQYF. Written as DNA, the CDR3 is TGTGCCACCAGCAGAGATCCGCGGGGGGCCACCTACGAGCAGTACTTC.

The table lists this clonotype with a few counts. The CDR3 loop reads CASSPPGGLMQFF. CDR3 in DNA: TGTGCCAGCTCACCACCGGGGGGGCTGATGCAGTTCTTC. This chain uses TRBV18 with TRBJ2-1, with D possibly being TRBD2 (7 bases). The germline CDR1 and CDR2 sequences are KGHSH and LQKENI. The CDR3 is 13 amino acids. Trimming stripped 0 bases from V and 12 bases from J, with 12 bases between.

Only a few counts were recorded for this clonotype. This chain joins TRBV24-1 and TRBJ2-5; D possibly matches TRBD1 or TRBD2 (5 bases each). The CDR3 covers 15 residues. CDR1 and CDR2 (germline): KGHDR, SFDVKD. V was cut by 3 bases and J by 5 bases, with 15 bases left in between. CDR3 nucleotide sequence: TGTGCCACCAGTGATCCGGGGACGGTGGGGGAGACCCAGTACTTC. The encoded protein is CATSDPGTVGETQYF.

This clonotype was counted many times. The V and J genes are TRBV7-9 and TRBJ1-1; no clear D. Germline V lookup: CDR1 SEHNR, CDR2 FQNEAQ (reference sequence). The CDR3 has 14 amino acids. V lost 1 base and J 1 base, leaving 7 bases between the germline ends. Here the CDR3 reads CASSLDIPNTEAFF. As DNA, the CDR3 is TGTGCCAGCAGCTTAGACATCCCGAACACTGAAGCTTTCTTT.

The table lists this clonotype with many counts. The chain recombines TRBV5-4 with TRBJ1-2, with 9 bases aligning to TRBD1. This CDR3 has 15 residues. The V and J ends lost 3 bases and 4 bases, in that order; junction bases with no gene match: 7. Germline CDR1 and CDR2: SGHNT and YYREEE (reference sequence). The CDR3 spells CASSSPGQGFYGYTF. CDR3 coding DNA: TGTGCCAGCAGCTCACCGGGACAGGGCTTCTATGGCTACACCTTC.

The chain is built from TRBV7-9 and TRBJ2-5; D unclear. Deletions cut 4 bases from V and 5 bases from J, with 8 bases between. Germline assignment: CDR1 SEHNR and CDR2 FQNEAQ (reference sequence). This CDR3 comprises 12 residues. CDR3 DNA sequence: TGTGCCAGCAGCTCAAATTGGGAGACCCAGTACTTC. This encodes CASSSNWETQYF.

V is TRBV7-2 and J is TRBJ2-2, with D maybe TRBD2 (7 bases). The CDR3 extends over 15 amino acids. Per germline, CDR1 SGHTA and CDR2 FQGNSA. Trimming took 0 bases from V and 6 from J, leaving 11 bases between them. CDR3 DNA sequence: TGTGCCAGCAGCTTAGCGGGGGGGGCGTCCGGGGAGCTGTTTTTT. This encodes CASSLAGGASGELFF.

The sample holds many counts of this clonotype. The chain recombines TRBV20-1 with TRBJ2-3; tentative D call: TRBD1 (6 bases). Per the germline V gene, CDR1 is DFQATT and CDR2 is SNEGSKA (reference sequence). CDR3 size: 14 residues. Trimming pared 5 bases from V and 0 bases from J, leaving 12 bases between. The CDR3 reads CSAFRGHSTDTQYF. CDR3 DNA: TGCAGTGCTTTCAGGGGCCACAGCACAGATACGCAGTATTTT.

The chain has TRBV6-5 and TRBJ2-7; D is perhaps TRBD1 or TRBD2 (5 bases each). Deletions cut 8 bases from V and 6 bases from J, with 8 bases between. Germline CDR1 reads MNHEY; CDR2 reads SVGAGI. This CDR3 region has 10 residues. The CDR3 nucleotides read TGTGCCAGCGGGGCGGGCGAGCAGTACTTC. This encodes CASGAGEQYF.

The V call is TRBV20-1, the J call TRBJ1-2, with D perhaps matching TRBD1 (6 bases). Trimming cost V 5 bases and J 9 bases, with 13 bases left between them. Germline CDR1 is DFQATT and CDR2 is SNEGSKA (reference sequence). The CDR3 is 11 residues long. CDR3 region: CSASGDLSYTF. The CDR3 DNA follows: TGCAGTGCTTCAGGGGATCTTAGCTACACCTTC.

The chain combines TRBV12-3 or TRBV12-4 with TRBJ2-2; D remains unclear. V shed 2 bases and J shed 1 base, with 17 bases lying between them. The CDR3 is 18 residues long. The CDR3 DNA reads TGTGCCAGCAGTTTACCCTCCCGGGTAATGGGGAACACCGGGGAGCTGTTTTTT. It is translated as CASSLPSRVMGNTGELFF.

This clonotype was observed many times. The V gene is TRBV6-1, the J gene TRBJ2-5, with 7 positions matching TRBD1. This CDR3 comprises 15 residues. Unmatched junction bases numbered 13, after V lost 6 bases and J lost 6 bases. CDR1 is MNHNS and CDR2 is SASEGT in the germline V gene. The CDR3: CASSKGQNEEQTQYF. For the CDR3, the DNA is TGTGCCAGCAGCAAGGGACAGAACGAGGAACAGACCCAGTACTTC.

This chain links TRBV10-3 with TRBJ2-7; 16 positions agree with TRBD2. The CDR3 consists of 16 residues. V trimming: 4 bases; J trimming: 7 bases; junction bases outside the gene matches: 7. CDR1 and CDR2 (germline): ENHRY, SYGVKD. The CDR3 protein is CAISAGTSGGAYEQYF. As DNA, the CDR3 is TGTGCCATCAGTGCCGGGACTAGCGGGGGGGCGTATGAGCAGTACTTC.

This clonotype was seen many times. The gene calls are TRBV12-3 or TRBV12-4 and TRBJ1-4, with TRBD1 as a possible D gene (5 bases). The CDR3 covers 14 residues. The V and J ends lost 4 bases and 5 bases respectively, with 11 bases between them. The CDR3 DNA sequence: TGTGCCAGCAGTTCAGGGCAAAGCAATGAAAAACTGTTTTTT. Protein: CASSSGQSNEKLFF.

In this sample, this clonotype turned up many times. The genes are TRBV29-1 and TRBJ2-1, with D perhaps matching TRBD1 or TRBD2 (6 bases each). Germline V lookup: CDR1 SQVTM, CDR2 ANQGSEA. Trimming removed 7 bases from V and 3 bases from J, with 10 bases in between. The CDR3 has 12 residues. DNA of the CDR3: TGCAGCGCAAGGGGGGACTACAATGAGCAGTTCTTC. It encodes CSARGDYNEQFF.

The chain combines TRBV10-3 with TRBJ2-3; 7 bases are a match to TRBD1. V shed 8 bases, J shed 5 bases, and the junction held 10 bases outside the gene matches. The CDR3 consists of 14 residues. CDR1 and CDR2 (germline): ENHRY, SYGVKD. The DNA of the CDR3 is TGTGCCATCGGCCGACAGGGCCAGGTAGATACGCAGTATTTT. This translates into CAIGRQGQVDTQYF.

At least ten counts were recorded for this clonotype. The CDR3 DNA is TGTGCCAGCAGTTTAGGCGCCTGGGGGTCGAGGTACAATGAGCAGTTCTTC. This codes for CASSLGAWGSRYNEQFF. The rearrangement uses TRBV12-3 or TRBV12-4 and TRBJ2-1, with D perhaps given as TRBD1 or TRBD2 (5 bases each). Trimming stripped 1 base from V and 4 bases from J, with 17 bases between. This CDR3 comprises 17 residues.

In this sample, this clonotype turned up a few times. V gene TRBV12-3 or TRBV12-4 combines with J gene TRBJ2-3; a possible D gene is TRBD2 (7 bases). V lost 8 bases and J lost 3, with 15 bases in between. This CDR3 spans 14 amino acids. The CDR3 here is CASLGGLATDTQYF. CDR3 bases: TGTGCCAGCTTGGGGGGGCTAGCTACAGATACGCAGTATTTT.

V usage is TRBV12-3 or TRBV12-4 and J usage is TRBJ2-7, with 7 nucleotides matching TRBD1. V was clipped by 7 bases and J by 0 bases; unmatched bases: 6. There are 14 residues in the CDR3. In DNA, the CDR3 is TGTGCCAGCAAGTACAGGGGAAGCTCCTACGAGCAGTACTTC. Translating gives CASKYRGSSYEQYF.

The CDR3 sequence: CASSPPDITDTQYF. As DNA, the CDR3 is TGTGCCAGCAGCCCTCCCGATATAACAGATACGCAGTATTTT. This rearrangement joins TRBV7-8 to TRBJ2-3; D call uncertain. Germline V gene sequence: CDR1 SGHVS, CDR2 FQNEAQ. The length of the CDR3 is 14 residues. Trimming stripped 5 bases from V and 3 bases from J, with 12 bases between.

This clonotype was counted only a few times. This chain uses TRBV6-4 with TRBJ2-1; D possibly corresponds to TRBD2 (5 bases). V was pared by 5 bases and J by 8 bases, with 13 bases between. The V gene's germline CDR1 is MRHNA and CDR2 SNTAGT. The CDR3 runs to 13 residues. CDR3: CASSPASGYEQFF. DNA for the CDR3: TGTGCCAGCAGTCCGGCCAGCGGTTATGAGCAGTTCTTC.

The gene calls are TRBV6-1 and TRBJ2-6; D could derive from TRBD1 or TRBD2 (7 bases each). From germline, CDR1 is MNHNS and CDR2 SASEGT. The CDR3 covers 15 residues. V shed 5 bases and J shed 5 bases, with 13 bases lying between them. The CDR3 nucleotides are TGTGCCAGCAGTATCCAGGGGGGGAGGGCCAACGTCCTGACTTTC. Residues: CASSIQGGRANVLTF.

This clonotype was seen more than once but under ten times. J is TRBJ1-6 and V is TRBV12-3 or TRBV12-4; weak D call: TRBD1 (5 bases). The CDR3 is 17 residues long. V was cut by 2 bases and J by 4 bases, with 15 bases left in between. The CDR3 DNA sequence: TGTGCCAGCAGTTTATGGTCCACGAGGGGTTATAATTCACCCCTCCACTTT. It is translated as CASSLWSTRGYNSPLHF.

This clonotype was recorded a few times. The rearrangement links TRBV20-1 to TRBJ1-1, with D maybe TRBD1 (5 bases). Looked up from germline, CDR1 is DFQATT and CDR2 is SNEGSKA (reference sequence). The V gene lost 3 bases and the J gene lost 5 bases, with 16 bases spanning the gap. The CDR3 contains 14 residues. CDR3 bases: TGCAGTGCTAGTAAGTGGGCCCGGGGGACTGAAGCTTTCTTT. Translating it yields CSASKWARGTEAFF.

This clonotype has a handful of counts. The chain carries TRBV27 and TRBJ2-7, with 12 bases fitting TRBD1. V dropped 2 bases and J dropped 6; count of bases not matched to a gene: 14. The germline gives CDR1 MNHEY, CDR2 SMNVEV (reference sequence). The CDR3 extends over 18 amino acids. DNA of the CDR3: TGTGCCAGCAGTTTAGGGGACAGGGGGCGTCCGGAGGTATGCGAGCAGTACGTC. As protein: CASSLGDRGRPEVCEQYV.

This clonotype was observed a handful of times. The V and J genes are TRBV7-2 and TRBJ2-5, with D perhaps assigned TRBD1 or TRBD2 (5 bases each). This CDR3 is 15 amino acids long. Germline values: CDR1 SGHTA, CDR2 FQGNSA. V gave up 5 bases and J gave up 7 bases, with 20 bases separating them. The CDR3 region is CASSIDKGRGGTQYF. The DNA of the CDR3 is TGTGCCAGCAGCATCGACAAGGGGAGAGGAGGGACCCAGTACTTC.

This clonotype was counted ten times or more. The chain couples TRBV7-9 to TRBJ2-7; 8 nucleotides match TRBD2. The germline V gene encodes CDR1 SEHNR and CDR2 FQNEAQ (reference sequence). V shed 7 bases, J shed 2 bases, and the junction held 10 bases outside the gene matches. The CDR3 runs to 15 residues. The CDR3: CASNEFGRGAYEQYF. CDR3 in DNA: TGTGCCAGCAACGAATTCGGGAGGGGGGCCTACGAGCAGTACTTC.